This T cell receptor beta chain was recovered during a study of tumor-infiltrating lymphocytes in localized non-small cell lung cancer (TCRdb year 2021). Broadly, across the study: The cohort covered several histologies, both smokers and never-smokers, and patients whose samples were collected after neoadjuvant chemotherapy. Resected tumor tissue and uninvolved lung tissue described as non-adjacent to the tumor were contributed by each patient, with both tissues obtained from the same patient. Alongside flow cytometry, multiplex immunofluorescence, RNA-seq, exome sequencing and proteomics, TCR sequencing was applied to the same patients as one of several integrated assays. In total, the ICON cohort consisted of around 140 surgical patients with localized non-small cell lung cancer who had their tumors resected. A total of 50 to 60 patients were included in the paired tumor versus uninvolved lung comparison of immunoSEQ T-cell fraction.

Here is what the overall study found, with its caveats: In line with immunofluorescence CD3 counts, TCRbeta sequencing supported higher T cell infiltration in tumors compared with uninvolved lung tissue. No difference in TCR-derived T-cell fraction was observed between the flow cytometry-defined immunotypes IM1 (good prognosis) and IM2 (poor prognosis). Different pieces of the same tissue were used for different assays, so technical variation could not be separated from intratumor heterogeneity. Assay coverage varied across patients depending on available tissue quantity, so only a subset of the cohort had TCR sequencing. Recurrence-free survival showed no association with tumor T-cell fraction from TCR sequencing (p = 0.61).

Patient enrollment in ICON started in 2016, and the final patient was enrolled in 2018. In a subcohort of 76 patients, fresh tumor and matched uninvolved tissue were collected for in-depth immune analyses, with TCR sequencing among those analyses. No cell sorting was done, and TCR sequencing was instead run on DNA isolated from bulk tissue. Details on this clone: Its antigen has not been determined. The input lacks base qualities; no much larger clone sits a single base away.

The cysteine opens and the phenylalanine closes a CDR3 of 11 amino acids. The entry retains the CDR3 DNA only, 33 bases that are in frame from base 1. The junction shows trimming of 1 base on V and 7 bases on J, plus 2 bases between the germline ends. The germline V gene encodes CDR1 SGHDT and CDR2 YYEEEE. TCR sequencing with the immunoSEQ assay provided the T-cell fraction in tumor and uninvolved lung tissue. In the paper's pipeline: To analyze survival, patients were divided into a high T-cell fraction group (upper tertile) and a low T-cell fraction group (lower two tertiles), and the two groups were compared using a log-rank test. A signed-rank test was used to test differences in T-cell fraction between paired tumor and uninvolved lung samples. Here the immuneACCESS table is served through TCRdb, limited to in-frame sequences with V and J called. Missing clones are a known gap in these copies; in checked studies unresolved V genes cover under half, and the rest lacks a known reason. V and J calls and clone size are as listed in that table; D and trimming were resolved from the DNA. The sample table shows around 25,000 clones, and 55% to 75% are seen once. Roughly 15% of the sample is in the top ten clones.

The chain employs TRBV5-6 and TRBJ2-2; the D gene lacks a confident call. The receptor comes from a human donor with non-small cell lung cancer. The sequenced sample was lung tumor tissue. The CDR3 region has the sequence CASSLHGELFF. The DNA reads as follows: TGTGCCAGCAGCTTGCACGGGGAGCTGTTTTTT.